The rows below give T cell receptor beta chains drawn from one sample of a study of blood T cell repertoires in COVID-19. Sequenced by immunoSEQ multiplex PCR; TCRdb stores in-frame clones only, minus some. The sample yields 150,000 or so clones, more than 65% seen once. Sequencing was performed on PBMCs or T cells enriched from blood (not recorded which). All receptors derive from a man aged 50 to 60 who had recovered from COVID-19. The CDR3 runs from the conserved cysteine through the conserved F or W. The order of the fields is clone size, V gene, CDR3 length, J gene, D gene, CDR3 protein, CDR3 DNA. The D gene is left open where the match is weak. Not all rows give a size; the values are once, few, many and, for expanded clones, a class.

size: NA; V: TRBV5-5; length: 12; J: TRBJ1-1; D: NA; CDR3: CASSLDYTEAFF; DNA: TGTGCCAGCAGCCTAGACTACACTGAAGCTTTCTTT
size: NA; V: TRBV11-2; length: 15; J: TRBJ1-1; D: NA; CDR3: CASSLEAGVYTEAFF; DNA: TGTGCCAGCAGCTTAGAGGCCGGGGTGTACACTGAAGCTTTCTTT
size: NA; V: TRBV7-3; length: 14; J: TRBJ2-1; D: NA; CDR3: CASSLDSQGNEQFF; DNA: TGTGCCAGCAGCTTAGATTCACAGGGCAATGAGCAGTTCTTC
size: NA; V: TRBV11-2; length: 17; J: TRBJ2-2; D: TRBD1; CDR3: CASRLTGGGWNTGELFF; DNA: TGTGCCAGCAGACTGACAGGGGGCGGTTGGAACACCGGGGAGCTGTTTTTT
size: few; V: TRBV7-9; length: 17; J: TRBJ1-1; D: NA; CDR3: CASSPSLLQGMNTEAFF; DNA: TGTGCCAGCAGCCCAAGCCTTTTACAGGGTATGAACACTGAAGCTTTCTTT
size: NA; V: TRBV30; length: 16; J: TRBJ2-2; D: TRBD2; CDR3: CAWTTSGGPRTGELFF; DNA: TGTGCCTGGACGACTAGCGGGGGGCCAAGGACCGGGGAGCTGTTTTTT
size: few; V: TRBV28; length: 14; J: TRBJ1-4; D: TRBD1; CDR3: CASSTGTVTEKLFF; DNA: TGTGCCAGCAGCACCGGGACAGTGACTGAAAAACTGTTTTTT
size: many; V: TRBV5-6; length: 13; J: TRBJ2-3; D: TRBD2; CDR3: CASSLSGADTQYF; DNA: TGTGCCAGCAGCTTGAGCGGGGCAGATACGCAGTATTTT
size: NA; V: TRBV5-1; length: 15; J: TRBJ2-5; D: TRBD1; CDR3: CASSIDQGDQETQYF; DNA: TGCGCCAGCAGCATAGACCAGGGGGACCAAGAGACCCAGTACTTC
size: NA; V: TRBV29-1; length: 14; J: TRBJ1-1; D: NA; CDR3: CSAYVGQLNTEAFF; DNA: TGCAGCGCCTACGTAGGACAGTTGAACACTGAAGCTTTCTTT
size: NA; V: TRBV12-3/TRBV12-4; length: 13; J: TRBJ2-5; D: NA; CDR3: CASSSGIQETQYF; DNA: TGTGCCAGCAGTTCCGGGATACAAGAGACCCAGTACTTC
size: NA; V: TRBV21-1; length: 16; J: TRBJ1-2; D: NA; CDR3: CSQNRDRVLLMCGYTF; DNA: TGTTCACAGAACCGGGACAGGGTGCTTCTCATGTGTGGCTACACCTTC
size: few; V: TRBV2; length: 12; J: TRBJ2-7; D: NA; CDR3: CASKGNSYEQYF; DNA: TGTGCCAGCAAGGGGAACTCCTACGAGCAGTACTTC
size: NA; V: TRBV6-6; length: 14; J: TRBJ2-7; D: TRBD1; CDR3: CASSKSSQGYEQYF; DNA: TGTGCCAGCAGTAAATCATCACAGGGGTACGAGCAGTACTTC
size: NA; V: TRBV5-1; length: 12; J: TRBJ1-2; D: NA; CDR3: CASSPGERGYTF; DNA: TGCGCCAGCAGCCCAGGGGAACGTGGCTACACCTTC
size: NA; V: TRBV19; length: 15; J: TRBJ1-1; D: TRBD1; CDR3: CASSAWDRAATEAFF; DNA: TGTGCCAGTAGTGCTTGGGACAGGGCGGCCACTGAAGCTTTCTTT
size: NA; V: TRBV15; length: 15; J: TRBJ1-2; D: NA; CDR3: CATSREGPGEHGYTF; DNA: TGTGCCACCAGCAGAGAAGGGCCAGGGGAACATGGCTACACCTTC
size: NA; V: TRBV5-4; length: 13; J: TRBJ2-7; D: NA; CDR3: CASSEQAAYEQYF; DNA: TGTGCCAGCAGCGAACAGGCAGCCTACGAGCAGTACTTC
size: NA; V: TRBV5-4; length: 15; J: TRBJ1-1; D: TRBD1; CDR3: CASSFRTGGGREAFF; DNA: TGTGCCAGCAGCTTTAGGACAGGGGGGGGTCGGGAAGCTTTCTTT
size: once; V: TRBV3-1/TRBV3-2; length: 13; J: TRBJ2-7; D: NA; CDR3: CASRRAGDHEQYF; DNA: TGTGCCAGCAGACGAGCAGGGGACCACGAGCAGTACTTC
size: NA; V: TRBV4-1; length: 16; J: TRBJ2-5; D: TRBD1; CDR3: CASSQERDRGEETQYF; DNA: TGCGCCAGCAGCCAAGAACGGGACAGGGGGGAGGAGACCCAGTACTTC
size: NA; V: TRBV3-1/TRBV3-2; length: 16; J: TRBJ2-1; D: TRBD2; CDR3: CASSLGGGGADNEQFF; DNA: TGTGCCAGCAGCCTAGGAGGCGGGGGGGCCGACAATGAGCAGTTCTTC
size: NA; V: TRBV9; length: 17; J: TRBJ2-5; D: TRBD2; CDR3: CASSTASGGAYQETQYF; DNA: TGTGCCAGCAGCACTGCTAGCGGGGGGGCGTACCAAGAGACCCAGTACTTC
size: NA; V: TRBV3-1/TRBV3-2; length: 17; J: TRBJ2-5; D: TRBD2; CDR3: CASSQGWLAGAAETQYF; DNA: TGTGCCAGCAGCCAAGGGTGGCTAGCGGGGGCGGCGGAGACCCAGTACTTC
size: NA; V: TRBV7-9; length: 13; J: TRBJ1-4; D: NA; CDR3: CASSLREREKLFF; DNA: TGTGCCAGCAGCTTAAGGGAGCGGGAAAAACTGTTTTTT
size: NA; V: TRBV7-2; length: 16; J: TRBJ2-7; D: TRBD1; CDR3: CASSQQGPSSSYEQYF; DNA: TGTGCCAGCAGCCAACAGGGGCCTAGCAGCTCCTACGAGCAGTACTTC
size: NA; V: TRBV6-5; length: 14; J: TRBJ2-7; D: NA; CDR3: CASKRDTSVYEQYF; DNA: TGTGCCAGCAAGAGGGACACTTCAGTCTACGAGCAGTACTTC
size: NA; V: TRBV6-5; length: 14; J: TRBJ2-3; D: NA; CDR3: CASSPMAEVYTQYF; DNA: TGTGCCAGCAGTCCCATGGCTGAAGTGTATACGCAGTATTTT
size: NA; V: TRBV7-8; length: 13; J: TRBJ1-2; D: NA; CDR3: CASSLASPGSYTF; DNA: TGTGCCAGCAGCTTAGCGAGCCCCGGGAGCTACACCTTC
size: once; V: TRBV19; length: 13; J: TRBJ2-7; D: TRBD2; CDR3: CASSPAGSYEQYF; DNA: TGTGCCAGTAGTCCAGCGGGGTCCTACGAGCAGTACTTC
size: NA; V: TRBV5-1; length: 14; J: TRBJ2-7; D: NA; CDR3: CASSLAQGSYEQYF; DNA: TGCGCCAGCAGCTTGGCCCAGGGGTCCTACGAGCAGTACTTC
size: once; V: TRBV27; length: 17; J: TRBJ2-2; D: TRBD1; CDR3: CASRTGTGMWNTGELFF; DNA: TGTGCCAGCAGGACCGGGACAGGGATGTGGAACACCGGGGAGCTGTTTTTT
size: NA; V: TRBV6-1; length: 19; J: TRBJ1-3; D: TRBD1; CDR3: CASSEYRDSASVSGNTIYF; DNA: TGTGCCAGCAGCGAATACCGGGACAGCGCTTCTGTCTCTGGAAACACCATATATTTT
size: NA; V: TRBV5-1; length: 14; J: TRBJ1-5; D: NA; CDR3: CASSLTGMNQPQHF; DNA: TGCGCCAGCAGCTTGACAGGGATGAATCAGCCCCAGCATTTT
size: NA; V: TRBV5-1; length: 15; J: TRBJ2-3; D: NA; CDR3: CASISGAPSTDTQYF; DNA: TGCGCCAGCATTAGCGGCGCCCCTAGCACAGATACGCAGTATTTT
size: once; V: TRBV6-4; length: 13; J: TRBJ1-1; D: NA; CDR3: CASKGQENTEAFF; DNA: TGTGCCAGCAAAGGCCAGGAGAACACTGAAGCTTTCTTT
size: NA; V: TRBV14; length: 14; J: TRBJ2-5; D: NA; CDR3: CASSQTGGGETQYF; DNA: TGTGCCAGCAGCCAAACAGGGGGGGGAGAGACCCAGTACTTC
size: NA; V: TRBV30; length: 15; J: TRBJ1-4; D: NA; CDR3: CAWSSRAGTNEKLFF; DNA: TGTGCCTGGAGTTCGCGAGCCGGGACTAATGAAAAACTGTTTTTT
size: NA; V: TRBV7-8; length: 14; J: TRBJ2-5; D: NA; CDR3: CASSILNLKETQYF; DNA: TGTGCCAGCAGCATCCTAAACTTAAAAGAGACCCAGTACTTC
size: NA; V: TRBV7-9; length: 15; J: TRBJ1-2; D: TRBD1; CDR3: CASSGLTGTTQGYTF; DNA: TGTGCCAGCAGCGGACTGACAGGGACGACCCAGGGCTACACCTTC
size: NA; V: TRBV3-1/TRBV3-2; length: 14; J: TRBJ1-1; D: NA; CDR3: CASSQDYEGTEAFF; DNA: TGTGCCAGCAGCCAAGATTACGAGGGAACTGAAGCTTTCTTT
size: NA; V: TRBV4-2; length: 15; J: TRBJ1-1; D: NA; CDR3: CASSHSTAENTEAFF; DNA: TGTGCCAGCAGCCATTCTACAGCCGAGAACACTGAAGCTTTCTTT
size: NA; V: TRBV3-1/TRBV3-2; length: 15; J: TRBJ1-2; D: TRBD1; CDR3: CASSQRQGGGHGYTF; DNA: TGTGCCAGCAGCCAACGACAGGGGGGTGGGCATGGCTACACCTTC
size: NA; V: TRBV18; length: 13; J: TRBJ1-2; D: NA; CDR3: CASSPRGDDGYTF; DNA: TGTGCCAGCTCACCACGGGGGGACGATGGCTACACCTTC
size: NA; V: TRBV15; length: 15; J: TRBJ1-4; D: TRBD1; CDR3: CATSRVTGGIEKLFF; DNA: TGTGCCACCAGCAGAGTAACAGGGGGCATTGAAAAACTGTTTTTT
size: NA; V: TRBV29-1; length: 12; J: TRBJ2-3; D: NA; CDR3: CSVEQGTDTQYF; DNA: TGCAGCGTTGAACAGGGCACAGATACGCAGTATTTT
size: NA; V: TRBV5-5; length: 15; J: TRBJ1-5; D: NA; CDR3: CASSLDSLSNQPQHF; DNA: TGTGCCAGCAGCCTCGACAGTCTTAGCAATCAGCCCCAGCATTTT
size: NA; V: TRBV7-9; length: 15; J: TRBJ1-3; D: NA; CDR3: CASSLPTGRGNTIYF; DNA: TGTGCCAGCAGCCTCCCGACGGGTCGAGGGAACACCATATATTTT
size: NA; V: TRBV5-4; length: 13; J: TRBJ1-2; D: NA; CDR3: CASSFPGYYGYTF; DNA: TGTGCCAGCAGCTTCCCGGGTTACTATGGCTACACCTTC
size: few; V: TRBV3-1/TRBV3-2; length: 13; J: TRBJ2-2; D: TRBD1; CDR3: CASSPGGGGELFF; DNA: TGTGCCAGCAGCCCAGGGGGCGGCGGGGAGCTGTTTTTT
size: few; V: TRBV6-1; length: 16; J: TRBJ1-1; D: TRBD1; CDR3: CASSEEAGQGHTEAFF; DNA: TGTGCCAGCAGTGAAGAAGCGGGACAGGGTCACACTGAAGCTTTCTTT
size: NA; V: TRBV30; length: 13; J: TRBJ1-5; D: NA; CDR3: CAWSAGANQPQHF; DNA: TGTGCCTGGAGCGCGGGGGCAAATCAGCCCCAGCATTTT
size: NA; V: TRBV2; length: 16; J: TRBJ1-5; D: TRBD1; CDR3: CASSAIVGQGGQPQHF; DNA: TGTGCCAGCAGTGCCATCGTCGGACAGGGAGGTCAGCCCCAGCATTTT
size: NA; V: TRBV2; length: 14; J: TRBJ1-2; D: TRBD1; CDR3: CASSEMRQGNGYTF; DNA: TGTGCCAGCAGTGAAATGAGACAGGGAAATGGCTACACCTTC
size: NA; V: TRBV3-1/TRBV3-2; length: 14; J: TRBJ1-1; D: NA; CDR3: CASRLAGADTEAFF; DNA: TGTGCCAGCAGACTTGCGGGGGCGGACACTGAAGCTTTCTTT